These 13 T cell receptor beta chains were all obtained from the same sample, sequenced in a study of cytomegalovirus exposure and HLA in healthy donors. Amplification used 60 Vbeta primers and 13 Jbeta primers. Data came from immunoSEQ multiplex PCR; TCRdb stores just in-frame clones and leaves some out. The repertoire consists of around 160,000 clones, with 60% to 80% occurring once and the leading ten covering roughly 2.6%. The sample comprised PBMCs. These receptors were obtained from a woman in her 40s in good health and CMV-seropositive.

The chain employs TRBV7-2 and TRBJ1-1; D ambiguous. Looked up from germline, CDR1 is SGHTA and CDR2 is FQGNSA. The CDR3 sequence is 12 residues long. The V end was cut by 7 bases, the J end by 7 bases, with 13 bases between. DNA for the CDR3: TGTGCCAGCATTACTGTAGATGGTGAAGCTTTCTTT. Protein: CASITVDGEAFF.

This clone showed up just once. The V and J genes are TRBV5-1 and TRBJ2-1; D may be TRBD1 (6 bases). The V end was cut by 4 bases, the J end by 5 bases, with 19 bases between. The CDR3 extends over 16 amino acids. Per germline, CDR1 SGHRS and CDR2 YFSETQ. As DNA, the CDR3 is TGCGCCAGCAGCCGGGCAAACAGGGATTCCAACAATGAGCAGTTCTTC. Its protein product is CASSRANRDSNNEQFF.

The V call is TRBV4-1, the J call TRBJ1-2; 12 bases match TRBD1. This CDR3 region has 16 residues. V shed 3 bases and J 4 bases; nucleotides not matched to a gene: 6. The germline CDR1 and CDR2 sequences are MGHRA and YSYEKL. The CDR3 DNA follows: TGCGCCAGCAGCCAGGGACAGGGGGCTCTGGGCTATGGCTACACCTTC. Residues: CASSQGQGALGYGYTF.

The chain couples TRBV19 to TRBJ2-2; 7 bases are a match to TRBD1. V shed 6 bases, J shed 7 bases, and the junction held 8 bases outside the gene matches. CDR3 length: 14 amino acids. Per the germline V gene, CDR1 is LNHDA and CDR2 is SQIVND (reference sequence). DNA of the CDR3: TGTGCCAGTAGCTCACAGGGGTTATACGGGGAGCTGTTTTTT. This sequence encodes CASSSQGLYGELFF.

The genes are TRBV30 and TRBJ2-1, with D possibly TRBD2 on 5 matching bases. The CDR3 has 15 residues. V lost 1 base and J lost 6, with 16 bases in between. From germline, CDR1 is GTSNPN and CDR2 SVGIG (reference sequence). This CDR3 reads CAWSAGIIIVNEQFF. The CDR3 DNA is TGTGCCTGGAGTGCGGGGATAATTATAGTCAATGAGCAGTTCTTC. Using reference TRBV30 and TRBJ2-1 for the parts outside the CDR3, the full variable domain is SQTIHQWPATLVQPVGSPLSLECTVEGTSNPNLYWYRQAAGRGLQLLFYSVGIGQISSEVPQNLSASRPQDRQFILSSKKLLLSDSGFYLCAWSAGIIIVNEQFFGPGTRLTVL.

The J gene is TRBJ1-2, the V gene TRBV7-9; tentative D call: TRBD1 (6 bases). The CDR3 totals 14 residues. Germline V gene sequence: CDR1 SEHNR, CDR2 FQNEAQ (reference sequence). With 10 bases removed from V and 4 bases from J, the gap between germline ends came to 19 bases. The CDR3 sequence is CATTPGDTGYGYTF. The CDR3 DNA reads as TGTGCCACGACCCCCGGGGACACGGGCTATGGCTACACCTTC.

V gene TRBV4-2 combines with J gene TRBJ2-7; 9 nucleotides align to TRBD2. The trim removed 0 bases at V and 6 bases at J, leaving 6 bases unmatched. This CDR3 is 15 amino acids long. CDR1 and CDR2 (germline): LGHNA, YNFKEQ. CDR3 sequence (DNA): TGTGCCAGCAGCCAAGACCTAGCGGGATCTGTCGAGCAGTACTTC. Its translation: CASSQDLAGSVEQYF.

The chain links TRBV6-5 to TRBJ1-2, with a tentative D call TRBD1 (6 bases). Trimming left V 7 bases short and J 2 bases short, with 14 bases between. The CDR3 covers 14 residues. The germline gives CDR1 MNHEY, CDR2 SVGAGI. For the CDR3, the DNA is TGTGCCAGCACCCTACAGGGTAGGAACTATGGCTACACCTTC. Translating gives CASTLQGRNYGYTF.

This clone was detected only once. This chain connects TRBV7-2 to TRBJ2-7, with 7 bases identical to TRBD1. The CDR3 totals 14 residues. Germline V lookup: CDR1 SGHTA, CDR2 FQGNSA. V lost 5 bases and J lost 6; bases outside the gene matches: 10. The CDR3 loop is CASSATNRGGEQYF. The CDR3 nucleotides are TGTGCCAGCAGCGCAACCAACAGGGGTGGCGAGCAGTACTTC. The full variable domain, rest sourced from reference TRBV7-2 and TRBJ2-7, is GAGVSQSPSNKVTEKGKDVELRCDPISGHTALYWYRQSLGQGLEFLIYFQGNSAPDKSGLPSDRFSAERTGGSVSTLTIQRTQQEDSAVYLCASSATNRGGEQYFGPGTRLTVT.

This clone was picked up a small number of times. V usage is TRBV4-2 and J usage is TRBJ2-5; 9 nucleotides match TRBD1. The CDR3 is 14 amino acids. CDR1 and CDR2 (germline): LGHNA, YNFKEQ. V trimming: 10 bases; J trimming: 0 bases; junction bases outside the gene matches: 6. The DNA for the CDR3 is TGTGCCACCGGGGACAGGGCCTACCAAGAGACCCAGTACTTC. It translates to CATGDRAYQETQYF.

The CDR3, as DNA: TGCGCCAGCAGTCGGGCAGGGCGAGAGACCCAGTACTTC. Amino acid sequence: CASSRAGRETQYF. V gene TRBV4-1 combines with J gene TRBJ2-5, with a weak D call TRBD1 (5 bases). Trimming cost V 6 bases and J 4 bases, with 12 bases left between them. Germline CDR1 is MGHRA and CDR2 is YSYEKL. The CDR3 has 13 amino acids.

This clone was seen a single time. This chain connects TRBV30 to TRBJ1-5; D is possibly TRBD1 (5 bases). CDR3 length: 15 amino acids. Germline V CDR1 and CDR2: GTSNPN, SVGIG (reference sequence). The V gene lost 0 bases and the J gene lost 3 bases, with 12 bases spanning the gap. DNA of the CDR3: TGTGCCTGGAGTGTACCTGGACACCCCAATCAGCCCCAGCATTTT. Its translation is CAWSVPGHPNQPQHF. Full variable domain (outside the CDR3, taken from reference TRBV30 and TRBJ1-5): SQTIHQWPATLVQPVGSPLSLECTVEGTSNPNLYWYRQAAGRGLQLLFYSVGIGQISSEVPQNLSASRPQDRQFILSSKKLLLSDSGFYLCAWSVPGHPNQPQHFGDGTRLSIL.

The rearrangement links TRBV11-2 to TRBJ2-7, with 7 bases that match TRBD2. V lost 1 base, J lost 4 bases, and 4 bases stayed unmatched. Germline CDR1 is SGHAT and CDR2 is FQNNGV. There are 14 residues in the CDR3. CDR3 in amino acids: CASSLGGSQYEQYF. The CDR3 bases are TGTGCCAGCAGCTTAGGCGGGAGTCAGTACGAGCAGTACTTC.